These T cell receptor beta chains were read from a single sample in a study of T cells after yellow fever vaccination. MiXCR was run by TCRdb on the 5' RACE reads, yielding one entry per CDR3 protein. This table has a few hundred thousand distinct CDR3 sequences, 17% appearing once. Specimen: PBMCs, collected 5 days after the first yellow fever vaccination. These receptors all come from a man between 18 and 29 years old who received the YFV17D yellow fever vaccine. Each CDR3 is given with its conserved first and last residue. A D gene is named only where the DNA matches it firmly. Part of the rows lack a size; the others show once, few, many or a class for expanded clones.

size: NA
D: NA
V: TRBV4-1
J: TRBJ1-1
DNA: TGCGCCAGCAGCAGCTTAGGAAGGAACACTGAAGCTTTCTTT
CDR3: CASSSLGRNTEAFF

size: NA
D: TRBD1
V: TRBV2
J: TRBJ1-5
DNA: TGTGCCAGCAAGGATCGGGGACAGGGAAGTTACCAGCCCCAGCATTTT
CDR3: CASKDRGQGSYQPQHF

size: NA
D: NA
V: TRBV6-5
J: TRBJ2-5
DNA: TGTGCCAGCAGTTACTCGAAAGGAGCCCTGAAGACCCAGTACTTC
CDR3: CASSYSKGALKTQYF

size: NA
D: NA
V: TRBV4-3
J: TRBJ1-2
DNA: TGCGCCAGCAGCCAGGTCGATGGGCAGCGCTATGGCTACACCTTC
CDR3: CASSQVDGQRYGYTF

size: many
D: TRBD2
V: TRBV4-2
J: TRBJ2-2
DNA: TGTGCCAGCAGCCAAGATCCGGGGGGGGCCACCGGGGAGCTGTTTTTT
CDR3: CASSQDPGGATGELFF

size: few
D: NA
V: TRBV12-3/TRBV12-4
J: TRBJ1-2
DNA: TGTGCCAGCAGTTGGGCCTCTAACTATGGCTACACCTTC
CDR3: CASSWASNYGYTF

size: NA
D: TRBD1
V: TRBV7-2
J: TRBJ1-4
DNA: TGTGCCAGCAGGGAGACAGGGGTGGGTGAAAAACTGTTTTTT
CDR3: CASRETGVGEKLFF

size: NA
D: NA
V: TRBV7-2
J: TRBJ2-7
DNA: TGTGCCAGCAGCTTAGGTGGTACCGAGCAGTACTTC
CDR3: CASSLGGTEQYF

size: NA
D: TRBD2
V: TRBV5-5
J: TRBJ2-1
DNA: TGTGCCAGCAGCTTGGAATGGGGGGGGAGGCAGTTCTTC
CDR3: CASSLEWGGRQFF

size: many
D: NA
V: TRBV20-1
J: TRBJ1-2
DNA: TGCAGTGCTAGCGCAGATAATAACTATGGCTACACCTTC
CDR3: CSASADNNYGYTF

size: few
D: TRBD1
V: TRBV23-1
J: TRBJ2-5
DNA: TGCGCCAGCAGTCAAAGGGACAGGGAAAACCAAGAGACCCAGTACTTC
CDR3: CASSQRDRENQETQYF

size: few
D: NA
V: TRBV7-2
J: TRBJ2-5
DNA: TGTGCCAGCAGCTTAGGCCCGACTGGAGGGGAGACCCAGTACTTC
CDR3: CASSLGPTGGETQYF

size: NA
D: TRBD1
V: TRBV6-2/TRBV6-3
J: TRBJ1-1
DNA: TGTGCCAGCAGTTACACAGGGGGCCATGGTGAAGCTTTCTTT
CDR3: CASSYTGGHGEAFF

size: NA
D: TRBD1
V: TRBV15
J: TRBJ1-5
DNA: TGTGCCACCAGCAGCCAGGGGGGACTTCAGCCCCAGCATTTT
CDR3: CATSSQGGLQPQHF

size: NA
D: NA
V: TRBV7-2
J: TRBJ1-2
DNA: TGTGCCAGCAGCTTAGGGGGCGGGATGAGGCGCCACACCTTC
CDR3: CASSLGGGMRRHTF

size: few
D: NA
V: TRBV6-2/TRBV6-3
J: TRBJ2-2
DNA: TGTGCCAGCAGTTATGCGGTACTGGCGGGGGAGCTGTTTTTT
CDR3: CASSYAVLAGELFF

size: NA
D: NA
V: TRBV10-2
J: TRBJ2-3
DNA: TGCGCCAGCAGTGAGTCAGGGGGGGCCGGCACAGATACGCAGTATTTT
CDR3: CASSESGGAGTDTQYF

size: few
D: NA
V: TRBV6-1
J: TRBJ2-3
DNA: TGTGCCAGCTCCCCGAGGGGGTACACAGATACGCAGTATTTT
CDR3: CASSPRGYTDTQYF

size: few
D: NA
V: TRBV11-2
J: TRBJ2-3
DNA: TGTGCCAGCAGCTTAGGGAGCCTGGGGCCAGATACGCAGTATTTT
CDR3: CASSLGSLGPDTQYF

size: many
D: TRBD2
V: TRBV9
J: TRBJ2-7
DNA: TGTGCCAGCAGCGTAGCCGGGACTAGCGGTGCGATGTACGAGCAGTACTTC
CDR3: CASSVAGTSGAMYEQYF

size: few
D: NA
V: TRBV20-1
J: TRBJ1-3
DNA: TGCAGTGCTGGACCTGATTCGCGGGGGAGATCTGGAAACACCATATATTTT
CDR3: CSAGPDSRGRSGNTIYF

size: NA
D: NA
V: TRBV7-9
J: TRBJ1-6
DNA: TGTGCCAGCAGCTTTCTTTCTTCACCCCTCCACTTT
CDR3: CASSFLSSPLHF

size: many
D: TRBD1
V: TRBV12-3/TRBV12-4
J: TRBJ2-1
DNA: TGTGCCAGCAGTACCGGGACAGGTTCCTACAATGAGCAGTTCTTC
CDR3: CASSTGTGSYNEQFF

size: NA
D: TRBD1
V: TRBV7-9
J: TRBJ2-5
DNA: TGTGCCAGCAGCCGACAGGGGACCCCAGAGACCCAGTACTTC
CDR3: CASSRQGTPETQYF

size: NA
D: NA
V: TRBV12-3/TRBV12-4
J: TRBJ2-5
DNA: TGTGCCAGCAGTAGGGACGAACTAGAGACCCAGTACTTC
CDR3: CASSRDELETQYF

size: few
D: NA
V: TRBV7-9
J: TRBJ2-1
DNA: TGTGCCAGCAGCTTTCCCCTGGATCAGTTCTTC
CDR3: CASSFPLDQFF

size: few
D: TRBD1
V: TRBV20-1
J: TRBJ1-2
DNA: TGCAGTGCGCGGACAGGGAACTATGGCTACACCTTC
CDR3: CSARTGNYGYTF

size: few
D: NA
V: TRBV4-3
J: TRBJ1-2
DNA: TGCGCCAGCAGCCGCCTAACCCCTCTTACAGATCCCAATGGCTACACCTTC
CDR3: CASSRLTPLTDPNGYTF

size: many
D: NA
V: TRBV15
J: TRBJ1-6
DNA: TGTGCCACCAGTCGGCAGGAAGGTTCACCCCTCCACTTT
CDR3: CATSRQEGSPLHF

size: few
D: NA
V: TRBV20-1
J: TRBJ2-1
DNA: TGCAGTGCCCTGGGTTTGCGGGGCGCACGTGATGAGCAGTTCTTC
CDR3: CSALGLRGARDEQFF

size: NA
D: TRBD1
V: TRBV18
J: TRBJ2-1
DNA: TGTGCCAGCTCAGCGGACAGGACCTACAATGAGCAGTTCTTC
CDR3: CASSADRTYNEQFF

size: many
D: NA
V: TRBV27
J: TRBJ1-1
DNA: TGTGCCAGCACCCCCGGGGGGATAGACACTGAAGCTTTCTTT
CDR3: CASTPGGIDTEAFF

size: few
D: NA
V: TRBV7-2
J: TRBJ2-5
DNA: TGTGCCAGCAGCTTAGCCCCAGGGTTATGGGCAGAGACCCAGTACTTC
CDR3: CASSLAPGLWAETQYF

size: NA
D: TRBD1
V: TRBV20-1
J: TRBJ1-2
DNA: TGCAGTGCTAGAATCCGGGACAGGGGAAACTATGGCTACACCTTC
CDR3: CSARIRDRGNYGYTF

size: NA
D: NA
V: TRBV7-8
J: TRBJ1-5
DNA: TGTGCCAGCAGCTGGATGGGCAGTCAAAGCAATCAGCCCCAGCATTTT
CDR3: CASSWMGSQSNQPQHF

size: NA
D: TRBD2
V: TRBV20-1
J: TRBJ2-3
DNA: TGCAGTGCTTTACTAGCGGGGGGCACAGATACGCAGTATTTT
CDR3: CSALLAGGTDTQYF

size: few
D: NA
V: TRBV7-2
J: TRBJ1-5
DNA: TGTGCCAGCGGCCTAAGGTTGACGAGCAATCAGCCCCAGCATTTT
CDR3: CASGLRLTSNQPQHF

size: NA
D: NA
V: TRBV18
J: TRBJ1-1
DNA: TGTGCCAGCTCACCGACGGGACCGCCCGACACTGAAGCTTTCTTT
CDR3: CASSPTGPPDTEAFF